This T cell receptor beta chain originates from a study of molecular identifiers for immune sequencing clone quantification. A single record per CDR3 protein comes from TCRdb applying MiXCR to the PCR reads. The table shows tens of thousands of distinct CDR3 sequences, with roughly 18% occurring only once. Germline-derived CDR1 and CDR2 are KGHDR and SFDVKD. The CDR3 totals 14 residues. V lost 5 bases, J lost 7 bases, and 5 bases stayed unmatched. The authors gated naive CD8 T cells as CD8+CD4-CCR7+CD45RA+ for sorting. The J gene is TRBJ2-1, the V gene TRBV24-1; 9 bases match TRBD2. Sequenced material: naive CD8+ T cells from blood, with Jurkat cell RNA spiked in. Subset defined: FACS-sorted CD8+CD4-CCR7+CD45RA+ naive T cells. The sequence came from a human donor in good health. Some libraries in this study had Jurkat cell RNA spiked in. The CDR3 sequence is CATSGLAGMNEQFF. CDR3 in DNA: TGTGCCACCAGTGGGCTAGCGGGAATGAATGAGCAGTTCTTC.